The entry below gives a single T cell receptor (beta chain) sequence along with its context. Libraries were prepared by immunoSEQ multiplex PCR; TCRdb keeps only in-frame clonotypes and omits some of them. The sample records around 1.5 million clones, roughly 98% being singletons. This record comes from a study of shared clonotypes between healthy human individuals. This CDR3 contains 13 residues. CDR1 is SGHRS and CDR2 is YFSETQ in the germline V gene. Trimming left V 0 bases short and J 8 bases short, with 11 bases between. This chain links TRBV5-1 with TRBJ1-2, with unresolved D. Sequenced input: naive CD4+ T cells sorted from blood. The subset was: CD45RA+ positively selected. This TCR was sampled from a man aged 25-40 years in good health. CDR3 residues: CASSLDGSRGYTF. The DNA of the CDR3 is TGCGCCAGCAGCTTGGATGGGTCTCGCGGCTACACCTTC.